A single sample gave rise to the 6 T cell receptor beta chains below, sequenced in a study of blood T cell repertoires in COVID-19. The table came from immunoSEQ multiplex PCR; TCRdb's copy has only in-frame clones and leaves some out. Of around 140,000 clones detected, approximately 81% appear once; the ten largest clones hold over 2.5%. Source material: peripheral blood. These receptors all stem from a human donor with acute or convalescent COVID-19. The donor label of this sample is uncertain.

V usage is TRBV4-1 and J usage is TRBJ2-1; TRBD1 matches at 10 bases. Trimming took 0 bases from V and 5 from J; bases not matched to a gene: 7. Germline values: CDR1 MGHRA, CDR2 YSYEKL. The CDR3 is 17 amino acids. CDR3 nucleotide sequence: TGCGCCAGCAGCCAAGAACCCGGGGGACAGGGGAACAATGAGCAGTTCTTC. It is translated as CASSQEPGGQGNNEQFF.

This chain uses TRBV5-5 with TRBJ2-1; tentative D call: TRBD2 (6 bases). V was cut by 5 bases and J by 1 base, with 13 bases left in between. The CDR3 runs to 15 residues. CDR1 is SGHKS, CDR2 YYEKEE, per germline (reference sequence). Here the CDR3 DNA reads TGTGCCAGCAGTACTTCCGGGACTTCCTACAATGAGCAGTTCTTC. Translating it yields CASSTSGTSYNEQFF.

This chain connects TRBV9 to TRBJ2-1; 9 bases are a match to TRBD2. In germline, CDR1 is SGDLS, CDR2 YYNGEE. This CDR3 has 17 amino acids. V trimming: 0 bases; J trimming: 1 base; junction bases outside the gene matches: 5. For the CDR3, the DNA is TGTGCCAGCAGCGTAGGGCTAGCGGGACCTTCCTACAATGAGCAGTTCTTC. It yields the protein CASSVGLAGPSYNEQFF.

This clone was observed a handful of times. V gene TRBV27 combines with J gene TRBJ1-5; maybe TRBD1 (5 bases). The V gene's germline CDR1 is MNHEY and CDR2 SMNVEV (reference sequence). The CDR3 contains 13 residues. With 2 bases removed from V and 7 bases from J, the gap between germline ends came to 9 bases. CDR3 bases: TGTGCCAGCAGTTTACAGGGCTGGCAGCCCCAGCATTTT. Its translation: CASSLQGWQPQHF.

The CDR3 region has the DNA TGTGCCAGTAGTATAGATAGTCCCAGCAATCAGCCCCAGCATTTT. It yields the protein CASSIDSPSNQPQHF. The genes are TRBV19 and TRBJ1-5; D remains ambiguous. Trimming stripped 0 bases from V and 1 base from J, with 7 bases between. Germline V gene sequence: CDR1 LNHDA, CDR2 SQIVND (reference sequence). The CDR3 loop spans 15 amino acids.

The chain has TRBV11-2 and TRBJ2-3; no firm D call. Trimming took off 1 base at V and 4 bases at J, with 9 bases between the two ends. The CDR3 covers 14 residues. Germline CDR1 is SGHAT and CDR2 is FQNNGV. The CDR3 bases are TGTGCCAGCAGCTTAGTGAGTACCGCAGATACGCAGTATTTT. This codes for CASSLVSTADTQYF. The complete variable domain, with remaining parts taken from reference TRBV11-2 and TRBJ2-3, reads EAGVAQSPRYKIIEKRQSVAFWCNPISGHATLYWYQQILGQGPKLLIQFQNNGVVDDSQLPKDRFSAERLKGVDSTLKIQPAKLEDSAVYLCASSLVSTADTQYFGPGTRLTVL.